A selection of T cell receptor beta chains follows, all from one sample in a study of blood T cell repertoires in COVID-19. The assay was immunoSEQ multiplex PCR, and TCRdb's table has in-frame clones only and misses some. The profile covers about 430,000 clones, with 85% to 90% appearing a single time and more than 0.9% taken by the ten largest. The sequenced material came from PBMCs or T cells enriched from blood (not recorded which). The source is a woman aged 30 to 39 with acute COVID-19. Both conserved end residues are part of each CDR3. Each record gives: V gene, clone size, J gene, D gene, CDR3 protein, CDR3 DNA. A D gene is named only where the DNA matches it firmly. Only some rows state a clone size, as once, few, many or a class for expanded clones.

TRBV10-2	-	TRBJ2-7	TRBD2	CASSEWSGGSTSKQYF	TGCGCCAGCAGTGAGTGGAGCGGGGGGTCCACTTCCAAGCAGTACTTC
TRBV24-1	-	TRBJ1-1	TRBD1	CATSDSQQGGWAEAFF	TGTGCCACCAGTGATTCCCAACAGGGGGGTTGGGCTGAAGCTTTCTTT
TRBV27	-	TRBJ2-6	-	CASSPIDRAGANVLTF	TGTGCCAGCAGTCCGATCGACAGAGCGGGGGCCAACGTCCTGACTTTC
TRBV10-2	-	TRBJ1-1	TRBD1	CASSDKFRGLAEAFF	TGCGCCAGCAGTGATAAGTTCAGGGGGCTGGCTGAAGCTTTCTTT
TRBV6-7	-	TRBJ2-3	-	CAPRGGLCYSSTDTQYF	TGTGCCCCCAGGGGAGGGTTATGTTACTCTAGCACAGATACGCAGTATTTT
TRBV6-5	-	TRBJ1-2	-	CASSLGGGVGYGYTF	TGTGCCAGCAGTTTAGGGGGTGGAGTAGGGTATGGCTACACCTTC
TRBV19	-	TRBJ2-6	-	CASHKPGSGANVLTF	TGTGCCAGTCATAAGCCCGGGTCTGGGGCCAACGTCCTGACTTTC
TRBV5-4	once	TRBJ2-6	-	CASSLRGSGANVLTF	TGTGCCAGCAGCTTGAGGGGCTCTGGGGCCAACGTCCTGACTTTC
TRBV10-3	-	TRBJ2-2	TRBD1	CAIRKGQGDFTGELFF	TGTGCCATCAGAAAAGGACAGGGGGATTTCACCGGGGAGCTGTTTTTT
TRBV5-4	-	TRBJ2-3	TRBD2	CASSPRLASDTQYF	TGTGCCAGCAGCCCACGACTAGCCTCAGATACGCAGTATTTT
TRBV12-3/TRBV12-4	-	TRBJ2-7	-	CASSAGRSYEQYF	TGTGCCAGCAGCGCGGGGCGATCCTACGAGCAGTACTTC
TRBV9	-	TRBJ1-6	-	CASSVESGVFGSPLHF	TGTGCCAGCAGCGTAGAATCAGGGGTTTTTGGATCACCCCTCCACTTT
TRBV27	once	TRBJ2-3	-	CATWRRVTDTQYF	TGTGCCACGTGGAGGCGGGTCACAGATACGCAGTATTTT
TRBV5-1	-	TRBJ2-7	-	CASSLNTYEQYF	TGCGCCAGCAGCTTAAACACCTACGAGCAGTACTTC
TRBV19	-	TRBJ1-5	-	CASSMELYSNQPQHF	TGTGCCAGTAGTATGGAGTTATATAGCAATCAGCCCCAGCATTTT
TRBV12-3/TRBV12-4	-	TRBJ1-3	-	CASSIEAGNTIYF	TGTGCCAGCAGCATTGAGGCTGGAAACACCATATATTTT
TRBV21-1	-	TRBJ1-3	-	CASSPPRSGNTIYF	TGTGCCAGCAGCCCCCCGAGGTCCGGAAACACCATATATTTT
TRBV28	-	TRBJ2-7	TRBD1	CATGTAAYEQYF	TGTGCCACCGGGACAGCCGCCTACGAGCAGTACTTC
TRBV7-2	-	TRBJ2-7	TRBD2	CASSFGTSVEQYF	TGTGCCAGCAGCTTCGGGACTAGCGTCGAGCAGTACTTC
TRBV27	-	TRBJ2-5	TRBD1	CASSFGQGARETQYF	TGTGCCAGCAGTTTCGGACAGGGGGCGCGAGAGACCCAGTACTTC
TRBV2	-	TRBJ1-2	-	CASRPRARGNYGYTF	TGTGCCAGCCGACCGAGGGCGCGGGGTAACTATGGCTACACCTTC
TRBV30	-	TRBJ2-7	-	CAWSRDTDSYEQYF	TGTGCCTGGAGTCGGGACACTGACTCCTACGAGCAGTACTTC
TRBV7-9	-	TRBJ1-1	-	CASSLVIREMNTEAFF	TGTGCCAGCAGCTTAGTTATTCGAGAAATGAACACTGAAGCTTTCTTT
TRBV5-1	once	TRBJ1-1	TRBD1	CASSTRQGGTEAFF	TGCGCCAGCAGCACGAGACAGGGGGGCACTGAAGCTTTCTTT
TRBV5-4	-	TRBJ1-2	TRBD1	CASSYRTGGYYGYTF	TGTGCCAGCAGCTATCGGACAGGGGGATACTATGGCTACACCTTC
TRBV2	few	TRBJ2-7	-	CASTGEPYEQYF	TGTGCCAGCACGGGGGAACCCTACGAGCAGTACTTC
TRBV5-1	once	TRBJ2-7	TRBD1	CASTPDRGSYEQYF	TGCGCCAGCACCCCGGACAGGGGAAGCTACGAGCAGTACTTC
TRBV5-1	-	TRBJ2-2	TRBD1	CASSLGTGGNTGELFF	TGCGCCAGCAGCCTTGGGACAGGGGGGAACACCGGGGAGCTGTTTTTT
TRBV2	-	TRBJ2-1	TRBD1	CASSEAGQGWNEQFF	TGTGCCAGCAGTGAGGCGGGACAGGGTTGGAATGAGCAGTTCTTC
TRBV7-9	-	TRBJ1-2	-	CASSQTGYYGYTF	TGTGCCAGCAGCCAAACAGGGTACTATGGCTACACCTTC
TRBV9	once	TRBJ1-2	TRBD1	CASSVVAQGAGGYTF	TGTGCCAGCAGCGTAGTTGCCCAGGGGGCGGGCGGCTACACCTTC
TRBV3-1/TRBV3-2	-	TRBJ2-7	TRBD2	CASARGVAGGYEQYF	TGTGCCAGCGCCCGGGGGGTAGCGGGGGGCTACGAGCAGTACTTC
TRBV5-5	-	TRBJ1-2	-	CASTRGGGRGYTF	TGTGCCAGCACCCGTGGGGGGGGCCGGGGCTACACCTTC
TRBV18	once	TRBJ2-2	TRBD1	CASSSGQPGTGELFF	TGTGCCAGCTCTTCGGGACAGCCGGGCACCGGGGAGCTGTTTTTT
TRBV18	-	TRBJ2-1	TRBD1	CASSPDRAYNEQFF	TGTGCCAGCTCACCTGACAGGGCCTACAATGAGCAGTTCTTC
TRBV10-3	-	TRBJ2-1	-	CAISGGHSSEGNYNEQFF	TGTGCCATCAGTGGAGGGCACAGTTCGGAGGGAAACTACAATGAGCAGTTCTTC
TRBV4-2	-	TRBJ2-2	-	CASSRVRGGTGELFF	TGTGCCAGCAGCCGCGTGAGGGGGGGCACCGGGGAGCTGTTTTTT
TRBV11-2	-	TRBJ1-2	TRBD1	CASSSRVQGALGYGYTF	TGTGCCAGCAGCTCGAGGGTCCAGGGGGCCCTAGGCTATGGCTACACCTTC
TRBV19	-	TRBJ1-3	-	CASRRRGLGNTIYF	TGTGCCAGTAGGAGAAGGGGGTTAGGAAACACCATATATTTT
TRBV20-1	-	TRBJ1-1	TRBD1	CSASRTGTEAFF	TGCAGTGCTAGTCGGACAGGGACTGAAGCTTTCTTT
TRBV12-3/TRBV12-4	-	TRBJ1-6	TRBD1	CASATGDDSPLHF	TGTGCCAGTGCCACAGGGGATGATTCACCCCTCCACTTT
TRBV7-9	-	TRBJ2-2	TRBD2	CASSLRGSGVTGELFF	TGTGCCAGCAGCTTACGGGGTAGCGGGGTCACCGGGGAGCTGTTTTTT
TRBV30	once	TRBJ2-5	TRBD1	CAWSPLNRGVAGQYF	TGTGCCTGGAGCCCACTTAACAGGGGGGTGGCCGGCCAGTACTTC
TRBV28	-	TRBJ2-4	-	CASSVPGGIQYF	TGTGCCAGCAGTGTCCCTGGGGGGATTCAGTACTTC
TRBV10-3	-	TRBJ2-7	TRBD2	CAISEGAGGRYEQYF	TGTGCCATCAGTGAGGGAGCGGGGGGCCGGTACGAGCAGTACTTC
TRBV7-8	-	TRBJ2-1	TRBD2	CASSLGMLAGGNEQFF	TGTGCCAGCAGCTTAGGGATGCTAGCGGGGGGGAATGAGCAGTTCTTC
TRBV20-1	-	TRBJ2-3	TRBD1	CSVDRGDTQYF	TGCAGTGTTGACAGGGGAGATACGCAGTATTTT
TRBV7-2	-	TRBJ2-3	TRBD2	CASSLGWTGGPSDTQYF	TGTGCCAGCAGCTTAGGGTGGACGGGGGGGCCTTCAGATACGCAGTATTTT
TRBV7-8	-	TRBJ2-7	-	CASSLAHTALYEQYF	TGTGCCAGCAGCTTAGCACATACAGCTTTATACGAGCAGTACTTC
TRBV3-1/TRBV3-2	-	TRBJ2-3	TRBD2	CASSQPASGVGTQYF	TGTGCCAGCAGCCAACCCGCTAGCGGGGTTGGTACGCAGTATTTT
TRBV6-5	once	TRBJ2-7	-	CASTQMGLGLYEQYF	TGTGCCAGCACCCAAATGGGACTTGGGCTGTACGAGCAGTACTTC
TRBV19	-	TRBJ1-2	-	CASRGQPYANYGYTF	TGTGCCAGTAGAGGACAGCCATATGCTAACTATGGCTACACCTTC
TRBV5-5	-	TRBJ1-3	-	CASSLYGASGNTIYF	TGTGCCAGCAGCTTGTACGGAGCCTCTGGAAACACCATATATTTT
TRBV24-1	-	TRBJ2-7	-	CATGRVGSYEQYF	TGTGCCACCGGCAGGGTTGGTTCCTACGAGCAGTACTTC
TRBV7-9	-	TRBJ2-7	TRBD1	CASSLGPGQGYEQYF	TGTGCCAGCAGCTTAGGGCCGGGACAGGGCTACGAGCAGTACTTC